This is a list of T cell receptor beta chains from one sample in a study of T-cell reconstitution after alpha-beta-depleted transplantation in children. TCRdb used MiXCR to reprocess the PCR reads, holding one entry per CDR3 protein. The sample comprises fewer than 1 million distinct CDR3 sequences, approximately 15% of which are singletons, and around 5% rests with the top ten. The sequences come from PBMCs, mostly from graft donor cells, collected 360 days after TCRalphabeta/CD19-depleted stem cell transplant. The receptors were sampled from a male patient between 10 and 17 years old who had a stem cell transplant for acute lymphoblastic leukemia, so the T cells may come from the graft donor. CDR3s include the opening cysteine and the closing phenylalanine or tryptophan. A D gene is named only where the DNA matches it firmly. A clone size is listed for some rows: how often the clone was seen (once, few, many), or a class if it is expanded.

CDR3 DNA | CDR3 protein | V gene | clone size | D gene | J gene
TGTGCCAGCTCGTTCCCAGGGTACGCTGAAGCTTTCTTT | CASSFPGYAEAFF | TRBV18 | few | - | TRBJ1-1
TGCGCCAGCAGCTTGTTCGGTGGGACTAGCGGGAGCGGAAATACGCAGTATTTT | CASSLFGGTSGSGNTQYF | TRBV5-1 | few | TRBD2 | TRBJ2-3
TGTGCCAGCAGTTTAGCGGCGGAACTAATGAACACTGAAGCTTTCTTT | CASSLAAELMNTEAFF | TRBV27 | - | - | TRBJ1-1
TGTGCCAGCAGCCCCATTTCAGAGTTCCAAGAGACCCAGTACTTC | CASSPISEFQETQYF | TRBV7-8 | few | - | TRBJ2-5
TGTGCCAGCAGTCCCCGCCCGGGGACCCAAGAATTC | CASSPRPGTQEF | TRBV6-5 | - | - | TRBJ2-5
TGTGCCAGCAGCCCCCAGGGGGCGTATGGGGCCAACGTCCTGACTTTC | CASSPQGAYGANVLTF | TRBV12-3/TRBV12-4 | few | TRBD1 | TRBJ2-6
TGTGCCAGCACCAGAGAAGGGTCCCCCGACGAGCAGTACTTC | CASTREGSPDEQYF | TRBV6-7 | few | - | TRBJ2-7
TGTGCCAGCAGTTTTTATGGGGCTGGAACCGGGGAGCTGTTTTTT | CASSFYGAGTGELFF | TRBV27 | - | - | TRBJ2-2
TGTGCCACCACCGGGGGCCCCCTGAACACTGAAGCTTTCTTT | CATTGGPLNTEAFF | TRBV24-1 | - | - | TRBJ1-1
TGCGCCAGCAGCCAAAGCCTTCTACCCTCCTACAATGAGCAGTTCTTC | CASSQSLLPSYNEQFF | TRBV5-1 | few | - | TRBJ2-1
TGCGCCAGCAGCACTGGTCCTAGCGGGACACCTAACCCCTACAATGAGCAGTTCTTC | CASSTGPSGTPNPYNEQFF | TRBV5-1 | few | TRBD2 | TRBJ2-1
TGTGCCAGCAACGTAGCTAGCGGGCAAGCAGATACGCAGTATTTT | CASNVASGQADTQYF | TRBV9 | few | TRBD2 | TRBJ2-3
TGTGCCAGCAGCCGAAAGACAGGGGTAGAGACCCAGTACTTC | CASSRKTGVETQYF | TRBV13 | - | TRBD1 | TRBJ2-5
TGTGCCAGCAGTTATATTGGACAGGGGAGTGGCTACACCTTC | CASSYIGQGSGYTF | TRBV6-5 | few | TRBD1 | TRBJ1-2